These 8 T cell receptor beta chains were all obtained from the same sample, sequenced in a study. The sorted Tregs were CD4+CD25+CD127-/low cells. TCRdb processed the 5' RACE reads anew with MiXCR; each CDR3 protein has one entry. Altogether 35,000 to 45,000 distinct CDR3 sequences are present, about a fifth being singletons, with the ten largest covering over 3.5%. The sample was Tregs sorted from a lymph node. These TCRs come from a female donor with breast cancer.

Only a few counts were recorded for this clonotype. The rearrangement joins TRBV5-4 to TRBJ1-6; maybe TRBD1 (5 bases). The CDR3 is made up of 15 amino acids. Trimming left V 4 bases short and J 9 bases short, with 17 bases between. In germline, CDR1 is SGHNT, CDR2 YYREEE (reference sequence). This CDR3 reads CASSHRDGPVSPLHF. The CDR3 DNA is TGTGCCAGCAGCCACCGGGACGGGCCCGTTTCACCCCTCCACTTT.

The CDR3 DNA is TGTGCCAGCAGCCCTGTACGATCGGATCAAGAGACCCAGTACTTC. Protein product: CASSPVRSDQETQYF. V and J are TRBV27 and TRBJ2-5; no reliable D call. V shed 6 bases and J shed 2 bases, with 16 bases lying between them. Germline V CDR1 and CDR2: MNHEY, SMNVEV (reference sequence). This CDR3 is 15 amino acids long.

The genes are TRBV28 and TRBJ2-7; unclear D gene. Trimming took 5 bases from V and 4 from J, leaving 3 bases between them. The germline V gene encodes CDR1 MDHEN and CDR2 SYDVKM. The length of the CDR3 is 10 residues. The DNA of the CDR3 is TGTGCCAGCAGTGGATACGAGCAGTACTTC. This encodes CASSGYEQYF.

This clonotype appeared many times. The chain is built from TRBV12-3 or TRBV12-4 and TRBJ2-5, with D perhaps TRBD1 (5 bases). Trimming cost V 3 bases and J 1 base, with 12 bases left between them. The CDR3 runs 15 residues. CDR3 in amino acids: CASSFVQGPQETQYF. The CDR3 nucleotides are TGTGCCAGCAGTTTCGTCCAGGGTCCCCAAGAGACCCAGTACTTC.

Many counts were recorded for this clonotype. The chain couples TRBV4-1 to TRBJ2-7; 8 bases are shared with TRBD1. The CDR3 has 15 residues. Germline trimming cut 5 bases from V and 2 bases from J; bases unmatched to any gene: 8. Looked up from germline, CDR1 is MGHRA and CDR2 is YSYEKL. CDR3 coding DNA: TGCGCCAGCAGCTCCTCGACAGGGGCCCCCTACGAGCAGTACTTC. Amino acids: CASSSSTGAPYEQYF.

At least ten counts were recorded for this clonotype. This rearrangement joins TRBV9 to TRBJ2-7, with D perhaps TRBD1 or TRBD2 (5 bases each). CDR1 and CDR2 from the germline V gene are SGDLS and YYNGEE. CDR3 length: 14 amino acids. V was clipped by 0 bases and J by 0 bases, with 7 bases between them. The CDR3: CASSVGGNSYEQYF. Written as DNA, the CDR3 is TGTGCCAGCAGCGTAGGGGGGAACTCCTACGAGCAGTACTTC.

This clonotype has just a few counts. The chain links TRBV7-9 to TRBJ2-3; D may be TRBD2 (5 bases). This CDR3 region has 15 residues. Germline V gives CDR1 SEHNR, CDR2 FQNEAQ (reference sequence). V lost 2 bases, J lost 2 bases, and 11 bases lay in between. The CDR3 here is CASSLRAGLTDTQYF. CDR3 DNA sequence: TGTGCCAGCAGCTTACGGGCAGGACTCACAGATACGCAGTATTTT.

The gene calls are TRBV29-1 and TRBJ2-1; no clear D gene. Trimming pared 5 bases from V and 8 bases from J, leaving 22 bases between. The CDR3 contains 15 residues. Germline values: CDR1 SQVTM, CDR2 ANQGSEA. The CDR3 loop is CSVQKPPGSGHEQFF. For the CDR3, the DNA is TGCAGCGTTCAAAAACCCCCTGGGTCAGGCCATGAGCAGTTCTTC.